This TCR beta chain was retrieved from a study of Graves' ophthalmopathy and Graves' hyperthyroidism. Whole-study findings and limits: Blood also contained most of the expanded thyroid clonotypes above 0.001 frequency.

TCR beta CDR3 amplification used RNA transcripts. HTBI primers served in a first-round RT-PCR, which a second-round multiplex PCR followed. TCRdb recomputed calls from the multiplex PCR reads with MiXCR, one row per CDR3 protein. The sample holds hundreds of thousands of distinct CDR3 sequences, 40% to 50% seen once. As regards this clonotype: What it recognizes is unknown.

The CDR3 loop spans 20 amino acids. The V gene's germline CDR1 is DFQATT and CDR2 SNEGSKA (reference sequence). Trimming stripped 0 bases from V and 4 bases from J, with 30 bases between. Specimen: peripheral blood. The receptor comes from an adult man with Graves' ophthalmopathy. This chain uses TRBV20-1 with TRBJ1-1; D not certain. The CDR3: CSARDRNAMTDGYWGTEAFF. CDR3 nucleotides: TGCAGTGCTAGAGACCGAAACGCTATGACTGACGGATATTGGGGCACTGAAGCTTTCTTT.